This is a list of T cell receptor beta chains from one sample in a study of blood T cell repertoires in COVID-19. TCRdb's table, derived via immunoSEQ multiplex PCR, lists solely in-frame clones and lacks some. The table shows fewer than 300,000 clones, with approximately 84% occurring only once. Source material: peripheral blood. These receptors all come from a person between 65 and 79 years old with COVID-19, enrolled during active disease. The CDR3 runs from the conserved cysteine through the conserved F or W. Fields, in order: J gene, V gene, CDR3 protein.

j_call: TRBJ2-7; v_call: TRBV20-1; cdr3_aa: CSASSAGTYNSYEQYF
j_call: TRBJ1-3; v_call: TRBV18; cdr3_aa: CASSPGARSSGNTIYF
j_call: TRBJ1-6; v_call: TRBV28; cdr3_aa: CASSPAGGGGSPLHF
j_call: TRBJ1-1; v_call: TRBV7-2; cdr3_aa: CASSFWTGSTEAFF
j_call: TRBJ2-2; v_call: TRBV30; cdr3_aa: CAWSASGGGELFF
j_call: TRBJ2-5; v_call: TRBV12-2; cdr3_aa: CASRLVSGIPRETQYF
j_call: TRBJ2-5; v_call: TRBV6-6; cdr3_aa: CASSSGEGLETQYF
j_call: TRBJ2-3; v_call: TRBV6-5; cdr3_aa: CASSRRKTSAETQYF
j_call: TRBJ2-2; v_call: TRBV5-1; cdr3_aa: CASSLQFAGTIHTGELFF
j_call: TRBJ1-3; v_call: TRBV11-1; cdr3_aa: CASSLGDRGGNTIYF
j_call: TRBJ2-7; v_call: TRBV6-2/TRBV6-3; cdr3_aa: CASSPGQGSWDEQYF
j_call: TRBJ2-7; v_call: TRBV28; cdr3_aa: CASLGAPPYEQYF
j_call: TRBJ1-1; v_call: TRBV28; cdr3_aa: CASSLLTGGSQSEAFF
j_call: TRBJ1-1; v_call: TRBV27; cdr3_aa: CASSLLGGEAFF
j_call: TRBJ2-7; v_call: TRBV5-4; cdr3_aa: CASSLVAGSYEQYF
j_call: TRBJ1-1; v_call: TRBV19; cdr3_aa: CASSPYGVNTEAFF
j_call: TRBJ1-2; v_call: TRBV19; cdr3_aa: CASSQGKEATGYTF
j_call: TRBJ1-3; v_call: TRBV18; cdr3_aa: CASSPQQGATGNTIYF
j_call: TRBJ2-3; v_call: TRBV6-5; cdr3_aa: CASSFSGGLSDTQYF
j_call: TRBJ2-7; v_call: TRBV7-9; cdr3_aa: CASSQDRALYEQYF
j_call: TRBJ2-3; v_call: TRBV7-9; cdr3_aa: CASSPPGTQYF
j_call: TRBJ2-1; v_call: TRBV7-2; cdr3_aa: CASSSPGAGKYYNEQFF
j_call: TRBJ2-7; v_call: TRBV2; cdr3_aa: CASSTTGGGEQYF
j_call: TRBJ2-5; v_call: TRBV7-6; cdr3_aa: CASIPLKVQRTQETQYF
j_call: TRBJ1-6; v_call: TRBV7-5; cdr3_aa: CVRSLGRADRPPLHF
j_call: TRBJ2-7; v_call: TRBV7-2; cdr3_aa: CASSPDSGFHEQYF
j_call: TRBJ1-3; v_call: TRBV7-2; cdr3_aa: CASSLHGTGAGNTIYF